The clone carrying this T cell receptor beta chain was observed once. Clinical histories supplied by participants themselves formed the basis of cohort assignment. What the recovered Cohort 3 donors had was two negative PCRs, clearance, or symptom resolution. Repertoires were generated with immunoSEQ multiplex PCR, while TCRdb's copy carries only in-frame clones and drops some. This table holds around 480,000 clones, around 90% found once. The data are from a study of blood T cell repertoires in COVID-19. CDR3 size: 13 residues. Germline values: CDR1 LNHDA, CDR2 SQIVND (reference sequence). Trimming shortened V by 6 bases and J by 5 bases, and 14 bases separated the two germline ends.

The TCR comes from a woman under 30 who had recovered from COVID-19. The source material was PBMCs or T cells enriched from blood (not recorded which). The gene calls are TRBV19 and TRBJ2-7; D unclear. CDR3 protein: CASRSAGFDEQYF. The CDR3 coding sequence is TGTGCCAGTAGATCGGCCGGGTTCGACGAGCAGTACTTC.